Listed here are 14 T cell receptor beta chains from one sample, sequenced in a study of shared clonotypes between healthy human individuals. The assay was immunoSEQ multiplex PCR, and TCRdb's table has in-frame clones only and misses some. The table has 600,000 to 750,000 clones, less than 95% seen once. Sequenced input: memory CD8+ T cells from PBMCs. Indicated subset: CD45RO+ cells pooled with CCR7-negative TemRA cells. The receptors come from a man aged 18 to 35 in good health. Some clones in this sample may be carry-over from other donors' samples.

The chain uses TRBV4-1 and TRBJ2-7; TRBD1 aligns across 9 bases. The germline V gene has CDR1 MGHRA and CDR2 YSYEKL. This CDR3 has 17 residues. V was clipped by 4 bases and J by 4 bases; unmatched bases: 14. CDR3 in amino acids: CASSLRSGGTGTYEQYF. The DNA of the CDR3 is TGCGCCAGCAGCCTACGATCGGGCGGGACAGGGACATACGAGCAGTACTTC.

This chain connects TRBV7-8 to TRBJ1-1; tentatively, D is TRBD1 (6 bases). Looked up from germline, CDR1 is SGHVS and CDR2 is FQNEAQ. V was pared by 1 base and J by 8 bases, with 17 bases between. The CDR3 sequence is 15 residues long. The CDR3 region is CASSLGYGGTQEAFF. The CDR3 coding sequence is TGTGCCAGCAGCTTAGGATATGGGGGGACACAGGAAGCTTTCTTT. The variable domain in full, completed from reference TRBV7-8 and TRBJ1-1, reads GAGVSQSPRYKVAKRGQDVALRCDPISGHVSLFWYQQALGQGPEFLTYFQNEAQLDKSGLPSDRFFAERPEGSVSTLKIQRTQQEDSAVYLCASSLGYGGTQEAFFGQGTRLTVV.

The sample holds a few counts of this clone. The chain is built from TRBV11-2 and TRBJ2-1, with 15 positions matching TRBD2. V lost 8 bases and J lost 9; bases outside the gene matches: 20. The germline V gene has CDR1 SGHAT and CDR2 FQNNGV. The CDR3 is 19 residues long. CDR3 sequence (DNA): TGTGCCAGCCGCCAATCTAGGACTAGCGGGAGGGCAGGCGTCGGTGAGCAGTTCTTC. Translation gives CASRQSRTSGRAGVGEQFF. Looking up the rest from reference TRBV11-2 and TRBJ2-1 gives the full variable domain: EAGVAQSPRYKIIEKRQSVAFWCNPISGHATLYWYQQILGQGPKLLIQFQNNGVVDDSQLPKDRFSAERLKGVDSTLKIQPAKLEDSAVYLCASRQSRTSGRAGVGEQFFGPGTRLTVL.

This chain links TRBV9 with TRBJ1-4; D call uncertain. The CDR3 has 12 amino acids. Germline V gives CDR1 SGDLS, CDR2 YYNGEE. The V end was cut by 1 base, the J end by 10 bases, with 8 bases between. The CDR3 DNA follows: TGTGCCAGCAGCGTATCTAGTGGAAAACTGTTTTTT. Amino acids: CASSVSSGKLFF.

This sequence joins TRBV28 and TRBJ2-2; 7 bases align to TRBD1. The CDR3 consists of 17 residues. The germline V gene has CDR1 MDHEN and CDR2 SYDVKM. With 3 bases clipped from V and 1 base from J, the junction kept 8 bases outside the gene matches. CDR3 amino acids: CASSFNPGQKNTGELFF. CDR3 coding DNA: TGTGCCAGCAGTTTTAACCCGGGACAGAAGAACACCGGGGAGCTGTTTTTT.

The chain uses TRBV10-3 and TRBJ2-1; 9 bases match TRBD1. This CDR3 has 15 residues. In germline, CDR1 is ENHRY, CDR2 SYGVKD. Trimming cost V 10 bases and J 4 bases; bases outside gene matches: 11. CDR3 protein: CATLTRDREYNEQFF. CDR3 DNA: TGTGCCACCCTGACCCGGGACAGGGAGTACAATGAGCAGTTCTTC.

The sample holds one count of this clone. The chain uses TRBV5-4 and TRBJ2-1; 12 bases align to TRBD2. The germline gives CDR1 SGHNT, CDR2 YYREEE (reference sequence). The CDR3 spans 16 residues. Trimming at V came to 4 bases and at J to 5 bases, leaving 7 bases not matched to a gene. The chain's CDR3 is CASSAGLAGIDNEQFF. In DNA form, the CDR3 reads TGTGCCAGCAGCGCCGGACTAGCGGGAATCGACAATGAGCAGTTCTTC.

The chain recombines TRBV7-6 with TRBJ2-7; D may be TRBD2 (7 bases). V lost 5 bases, J lost 7 bases, and 18 bases lay in between. CDR3 length: 14 amino acids. The germline CDR1 and CDR2 sequences are SGHVS and FNYEAQ. The CDR3 region is CASSPGGRLGEQYF. CDR3 nucleotides: TGTGCCAGCAGCCCCGGGGGGCGGTTGGGGGAGCAGTACTTC.

This chain uses TRBV28 with TRBJ2-3; D gene unclear. The CDR3 spans 11 residues. The ends were cut back, 6 bases at V and 8 bases at J, with 9 bases in the middle. Germline CDR1 MDHEN, CDR2 SYDVKM. CDR3 sequence: CASSLPGTQYF. CDR3 bases: TGTGCCAGCAGCCTCCCTGGTACGCAGTATTTT.

There are a few counts of this clone. The chain's CDR3 is CASGGWDTEAFF. The DNA for the CDR3 is TGTGCTTCGGGGGGATGGGACACTGAAGCTTTCTTT. This chain uses TRBV10-3 with TRBJ1-1, with D possibly being TRBD1 (5 bases). The CDR3 length is 12 residues. From germline, CDR1 is ENHRY and CDR2 SYGVKD.

CDR3 in DNA: TGTGCCAGCAGCTTATTGTCCAAGTTCTATGGCTACACCTTC. This encodes CASSLLSKFYGYTF. The chain combines TRBV7-9 with TRBJ1-2; D is undetermined. Trimming pared 2 bases from V and 4 bases from J, leaving 11 bases between. The CDR3 has 14 amino acids. From germline, CDR1 is SEHNR and CDR2 FQNEAQ (reference sequence).

V usage is TRBV9 and J usage is TRBJ1-1; D might be TRBD1 (5 bases). CDR1 and CDR2 (germline): SGDLS, YYNGEE. This CDR3 region has 14 residues. Trimming left V 2 bases short and J 1 base short, with 9 bases between. The CDR3 DNA is TGTGCCAGCAGCGTCAGGGAGACGAACACTGAAGCTTTCTTT. Protein sequence: CASSVRETNTEAFF.

The chain couples TRBV6-6 to TRBJ2-1; D remains unclear. CDR1 and CDR2 from the germline V gene are MNHNY and SVGAGI (reference sequence). This CDR3 comprises 14 residues. V was shortened by 5 bases and J by 2 bases, with 10 bases between the two germline ends. In DNA form, the CDR3 reads TGTGCCAGCAGTAGTCTCCGGGCCTACAATGAGCAGTTCTTC. Translation: CASSSLRAYNEQFF.

This sequence joins TRBV11-1 and TRBJ2-3; TRBD2 matches 8 bases. The CDR3 consists of 15 residues. Trimming cost V 5 bases and J 8 bases; bases outside gene matches: 12. Germline V gene lookup returns CDR1 SGHAT and CDR2 FQDESV (reference sequence). CDR3 nucleotides: TGTGCCAGCAGCGAGCCGGGACTAGTCGGGGGTACGCAGTATTTT. Protein sequence: CASSEPGLVGGTQYF.